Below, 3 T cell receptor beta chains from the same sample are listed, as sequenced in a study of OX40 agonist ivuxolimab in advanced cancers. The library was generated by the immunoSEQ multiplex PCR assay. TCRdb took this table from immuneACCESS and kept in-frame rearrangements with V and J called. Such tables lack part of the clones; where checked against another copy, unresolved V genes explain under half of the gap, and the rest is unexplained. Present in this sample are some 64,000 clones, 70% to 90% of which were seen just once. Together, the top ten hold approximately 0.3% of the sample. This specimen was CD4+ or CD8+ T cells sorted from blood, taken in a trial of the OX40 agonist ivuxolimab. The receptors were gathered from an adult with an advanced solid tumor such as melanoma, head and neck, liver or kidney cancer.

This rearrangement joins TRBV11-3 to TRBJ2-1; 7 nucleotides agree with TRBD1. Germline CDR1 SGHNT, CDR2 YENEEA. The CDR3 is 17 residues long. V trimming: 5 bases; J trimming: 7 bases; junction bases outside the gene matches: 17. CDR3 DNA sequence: TGTGCCAGCAGCATTAGGTCCGGGACAGTCGGTTCGAATGAGCAGTTCTTC. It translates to CASSIRSGTVGSNEQFF.

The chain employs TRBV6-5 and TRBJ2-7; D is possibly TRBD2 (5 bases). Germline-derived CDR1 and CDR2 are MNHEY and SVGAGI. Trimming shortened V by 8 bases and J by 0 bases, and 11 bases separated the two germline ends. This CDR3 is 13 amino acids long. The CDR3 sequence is CASARGRSYEQYF. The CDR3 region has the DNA TGTGCCAGCGCGAGAGGGCGCTCCTACGAGCAGTACTTC.

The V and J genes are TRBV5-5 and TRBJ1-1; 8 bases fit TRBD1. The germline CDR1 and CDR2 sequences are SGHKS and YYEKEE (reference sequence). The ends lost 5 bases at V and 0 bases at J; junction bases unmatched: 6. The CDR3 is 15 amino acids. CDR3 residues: CASRYGQGLNTEAFF. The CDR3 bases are TGTGCCAGCAGATACGGACAGGGCCTGAACACTGAAGCTTTCTTT.